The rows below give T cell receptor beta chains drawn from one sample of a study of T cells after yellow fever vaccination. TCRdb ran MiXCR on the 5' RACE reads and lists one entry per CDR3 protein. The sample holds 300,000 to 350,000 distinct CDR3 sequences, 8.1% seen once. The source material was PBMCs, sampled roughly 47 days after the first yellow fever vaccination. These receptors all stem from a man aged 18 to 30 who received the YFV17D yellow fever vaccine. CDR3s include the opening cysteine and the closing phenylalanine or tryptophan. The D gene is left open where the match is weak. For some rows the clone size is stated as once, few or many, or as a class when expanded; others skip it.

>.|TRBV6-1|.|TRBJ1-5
CASLPGPNQPQHF
TGTGCCAGCTTACCAGGCCCAAATCAGCCCCAGCATTTT
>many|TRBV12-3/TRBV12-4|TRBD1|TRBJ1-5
CASSPRRGGFSNQPQHF
TGTGCCAGCAGTCCCCGGAGAGGGGGCTTTAGCAATCAGCCCCAGCATTTT
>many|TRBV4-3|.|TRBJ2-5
CASSQGVGYQETQYF
TGCGCCAGCAGCCAAGGGGTGGGGTACCAAGAGACCCAGTACTTC
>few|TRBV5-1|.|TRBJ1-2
CASSLNDNYGYTF
TGCGCCAGCAGCTTGAACGATAACTATGGCTACACCTTC
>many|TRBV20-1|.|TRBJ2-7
CSAADTNYEQYF
TGCAGTGCGGCCGACACAAACTACGAGCAGTACTTC
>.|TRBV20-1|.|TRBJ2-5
CSASSRGGAFEAQYF
TGCAGTGCTAGCTCTAGGGGGGGGGCGTTCGAGGCCCAGTACTTC
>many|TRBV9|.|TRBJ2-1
CASSVGPNNEQFF
TGTGCCAGCAGCGTCGGACCGAACAATGAGCAGTTCTTC
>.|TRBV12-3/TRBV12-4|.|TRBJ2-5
CASSYGKRKETQYF
TGTGCCAGCAGTTACGGGAAGAGGAAGGAGACCCAGTACTTC
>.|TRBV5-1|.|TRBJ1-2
CVSSLASQSGQLYGYTF
TGCGTCAGCAGCTTGGCCAGTCAGAGCGGGCAACTCTATGGCTACACCTTC
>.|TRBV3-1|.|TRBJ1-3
CASSQRHISNSGNTIYF
TGTGCCAGCAGCCAACGACACATTTCTAACTCTGGAAACACCATATATTTT
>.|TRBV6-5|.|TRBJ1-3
CASNSRSGGNTIYF
TGTGCCAGCAATTCGAGGTCGGGAGGAAACACCATATATTTT
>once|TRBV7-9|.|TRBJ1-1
CASSPRVPTEAFF
TGTGCCAGCAGCCCGAGGGTTCCCACTGAAGCTTTCTTT
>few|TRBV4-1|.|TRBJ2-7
CASSQEPIPSYEQYF
TGCGCCAGCAGCCAAGAGCCTATACCCTCCTACGAGCAGTACTTC
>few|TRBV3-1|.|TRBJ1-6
CASSQDFTGTSPLHF
TGTGCCAGCAGCCAAGATTTTACAGGGACTTCACCCCTCCACTTT